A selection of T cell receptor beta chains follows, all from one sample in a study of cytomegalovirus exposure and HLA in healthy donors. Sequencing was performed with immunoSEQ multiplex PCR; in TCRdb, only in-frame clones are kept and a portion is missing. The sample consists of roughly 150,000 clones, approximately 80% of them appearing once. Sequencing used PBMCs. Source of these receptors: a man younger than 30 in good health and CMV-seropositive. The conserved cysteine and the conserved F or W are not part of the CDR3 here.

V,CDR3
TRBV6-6,ASSYVPWPQH
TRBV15,ATSRETDRGTTEAF
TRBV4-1,ASSQDINMNTEAF
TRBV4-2,ASSQDKQVYGYP
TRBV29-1,SVPATGGKGTEAF
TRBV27,ASSAAGRVNTEAF
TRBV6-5,ASMLSGATNEKLF
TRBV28,ASSPRSPGNTEAF
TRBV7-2,ASSLGDRYYKDYGYT
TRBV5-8,ASSLKMTGGNGYT
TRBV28,ASSLQGLSYEQY
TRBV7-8,ASSTLAGSSYNEQF
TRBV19,ASSPTIIDEQF
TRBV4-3,ASSQDGESRRGELF
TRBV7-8,ASSFRDRENQPQH
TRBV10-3,AISESEDRGNNQPQH
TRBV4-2,ASSHEGFNEQF
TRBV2,ASSVEGEQY
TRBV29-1,SVEPRGTGELF
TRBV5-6,ASSLEASGRGSYEQY
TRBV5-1,ASSLEDRGRYEQY
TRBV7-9,ASTTWGGSPY
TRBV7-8,ASSLGPKRAYYEQY
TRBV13,ASSLGQTSYEQY
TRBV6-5,ASSYTGGYYEQY
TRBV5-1,ASSPGAPHDTQY